Below are 29 T cell receptor beta chains sequenced from a single sample in a study of PD-L1 blockade in urothelial cancer. Only in-frame clones appear in the TCRdb table, and some are missing; sequencing was by immunoSEQ multiplex PCR. The sample contains approximately 80,000 clones, 82% of which appear only once. The material sequenced was PBMCs, taken around atezolizumab (anti-PD-L1) treatment. The receptor source for this set is a man between 65 and 85 years old with urothelial cancer.

The chain links TRBV19 to TRBJ2-5; D unclear. This CDR3 has 13 residues. Germline V lookup: CDR1 LNHDA, CDR2 SQIVND (reference sequence). V dropped 7 bases and J dropped 5 bases, with 14 bases sitting between them. CDR3 coding DNA: TGTGCCAGTATCGGTAGAGGAAGGGAGACCCAGTACTTC. It is translated as CASIGRGRETQYF.

This chain links TRBV18 with TRBJ1-2; D call uncertain. In germline, CDR1 is KGHSH, CDR2 LQKENI. With 2 bases removed from V and 6 bases from J, the gap between germline ends came to 13 bases. The CDR3 totals 14 residues. The CDR3 sequence is CASSPANPSNGYTF. DNA for the CDR3: TGTGCCAGCTCACCAGCTAACCCCTCCAATGGCTACACCTTC.

The V call is TRBV6-5, the J call TRBJ2-7; 10 positions match TRBD2. CDR1 is MNHEY and CDR2 is SVGAGI in the germline V gene. J gave up 4 bases and V 4 bases, and 10 bases lay outside the gene matches. The CDR3 sequence is 16 residues long. This CDR3 is CASSSPLAGGLYEQYF. The CDR3 DNA reads TGTGCCAGCAGTTCCCCCTTAGCGGGAGGTCTGTACGAGCAGTACTTC.

The CDR3 coding sequence is TGCGCCAGCAGCTCCACAGGGCTGACCTATGGCTACACCTTC. Translated: CASSSTGLTYGYTF. The gene calls are TRBV5-1 and TRBJ1-2, with D perhaps TRBD1 (6 bases). Germline CDR1 and CDR2: SGHRS and YFSETQ. The V and J ends lost 3 bases and 4 bases respectively, with 13 bases between them. The CDR3 runs to 14 residues.

The rearrangement joins TRBV2 to TRBJ2-7; 8 nucleotides match TRBD2. There are 14 residues in the CDR3. V dropped 6 bases and J dropped 3; count of bases not matched to a gene: 7. Germline V gene data show CDR1 as SNHLY and CDR2 as FYNNEI. The CDR3 nucleotides are TGTGCCAGCAGAGCCCGGGGGGGGGACTACGAGCAGTACTTC. Its translation is CASRARGGDYEQYF.

The genes are TRBV30 and TRBJ2-1; 11 bases agree with TRBD2. This CDR3 comprises 14 residues. Trimming removed 2 bases from V and 7 bases from J; junction bases left unmatched: 4. Germline V gene data show CDR1 as GTSNPN and CDR2 as SVGIG (reference sequence). This CDR3 is CAWSSSGRWNEQFF. DNA of the CDR3: TGTGCCTGGAGTTCTAGCGGGAGGTGGAATGAGCAGTTCTTC. Looking up the rest from reference TRBV30 and TRBJ2-1 gives the full variable domain: SQTIHQWPATLVQPVGSPLSLECTVEGTSNPNLYWYRQAAGRGLQLLFYSVGIGQISSEVPQNLSASRPQDRQFILSSKKLLLSDSGFYLCAWSSSGRWNEQFFGPGTRLTVL.

This clone showed up just a few times. The V call is TRBV6-6, the J call TRBJ1-4, with a possible D match to TRBD1 (6 bases). Germline values: CDR1 MNHNY, CDR2 SVGAGI (reference sequence). The CDR3 covers 16 residues. V gave up 2 bases and J gave up 3 bases, with 13 bases separating them. For the CDR3, the DNA is TGTGCCAGCAGTTACCCCGCAGGGGCACCTAATGAAAAACTGTTTTTT. It encodes CASSYPAGAPNEKLFF.

The J gene is TRBJ2-3, the V gene TRBV18; 10 bases are a match to TRBD1. CDR1 KGHSH and CDR2 LQKENI come from the germline V gene. V lost 3 bases and J lost 13; bases outside the gene matches: 7. This CDR3 region has 13 residues. The CDR3 region is CASSPAGTGEEYF. The CDR3 DNA reads TGTGCCAGCTCACCGGCCGGGACAGGGGAAGAGTATTTT.

The sample holds one count of this clone. The rearrangement links TRBV5-1 to TRBJ2-6; 8 bases fit TRBD1. With V trimmed by 7 bases and J by 3 bases, 6 bases remained unmatched. This CDR3 spans 15 amino acids. Germline values: CDR1 SGHRS, CDR2 YFSETQ. The DNA for the CDR3 is TGCGCCAGCCGCCAGGGGGCGGGTGGGGCCAACGTCCTGACTTTC. It codes for CASRQGAGGANVLTF. The complete variable domain, with remaining parts taken from reference TRBV5-1 and TRBJ2-6, reads KAGVTQTPRYLIKTRGQQVTLSCSPISGHRSVSWYQQTPGQGLQFLFEYFSETQRNKGNFPGRFSGRQFSNSRSEMNVSTLELGDSALYLCASRQGAGGANVLTFGAGSRLTVL.

There are a few counts of this clone. The genes are TRBV9 and TRBJ1-3, with 7 bases lining up with TRBD1. The CDR3 sequence is 15 residues long. The J segment lost 3 bases and the V segment lost 3 bases, leaving 6 bases of the junction unmatched. Germline V gene sequence: CDR1 SGDLS, CDR2 YYNGEE. The CDR3 bases are TGTGCCAGCAGCGCCCCTCAGGGGGGTGGAAACACCATATATTTT. This translates into CASSAPQGGGNTIYF.

This clone was seen only a few times. The gene calls are TRBV5-1 and TRBJ1-2; a weak D match, TRBD1 (6 bases). The CDR3 consists of 15 residues. Trimming left V 1 base short and J 1 base short, with 11 bases between. CDR1 and CDR2 from the germline V gene are SGHRS and YFSETQ. CDR3 protein: CASSLSSRGNYGYTF. The CDR3, as DNA: TGCGCCAGCAGCTTGTCAAGCAGGGGTAACTATGGCTACACCTTC.

The CDR3 region is CASSEITGVSGANVLTF. The CDR3 nucleotides read TGTGCCAGCAGTGAGATTACAGGCGTCTCTGGGGCCAACGTCCTGACTTTC. The V call is TRBV6-1, the J call TRBJ2-6, with D tentatively TRBD1 (5 bases). V was clipped by 3 bases and J by 0 bases, with 12 bases between them. CDR1 is MNHNS, CDR2 SASEGT, per germline. This CDR3 comprises 17 residues.

The rearrangement joins TRBV6-1 to TRBJ2-2; 8 nucleotides agree with TRBD1. The CDR3 loop spans 16 amino acids. J lost 7 bases, V lost 4 bases, and 11 bases had no gene match. From germline, CDR1 is MNHNS and CDR2 SASEGT. CDR3 region: CASSASLGQGGGELFF. The CDR3 nucleotides are TGTGCCAGCAGTGCCTCCCTTGGACAGGGCGGCGGGGAGCTGTTTTTT.

The chain links TRBV27 to TRBJ1-4; 7 nucleotides align to TRBD1. The CDR3 runs to 18 residues. Germline V gene lookup returns CDR1 MNHEY and CDR2 SMNVEV (reference sequence). V lost 2 bases, J lost 13 bases, and 22 bases stayed unmatched. Here the CDR3 reads CASSLKANRGVSTTGLFF. For the CDR3, the DNA is TGTGCCAGCAGTTTAAAAGCCAACAGGGGCGTTTCTACTACGGGACTGTTTTTT.

This clone was detected only once. The CDR3 region is CASSLRTGKDEQFF. The CDR3 bases are TGTGCCAGCAGCCTTCGGACAGGGAAGGATGAGCAGTTCTTC. The rearrangement joins TRBV5-6 to TRBJ2-1, with TRBD1 matching 8 bases. The CDR3 sequence is 14 residues long. In germline, CDR1 is SGHDT, CDR2 YYEEEE. V trimming: 4 bases; J trimming: 8 bases; junction bases outside the gene matches: 8.

This clone was observed once. The V gene is TRBV6-1, the J gene TRBJ2-7; 7 nucleotides line up with TRBD1. In germline, CDR1 is MNHNS, CDR2 SASEGT. This CDR3 is 14 amino acids long. The V segment lost 6 bases and the J segment 0 bases; nucleotides outside the gene matches: 5. The CDR3 region is CASRPGQTSYEQYF. The DNA for the CDR3 is TGTGCCAGCAGACCGGGACAGACCTCCTACGAGCAGTACTTC.

The chain couples TRBV18 to TRBJ1-5, with D perhaps matching TRBD1 (6 bases). CDR1 is KGHSH, CDR2 LQKENI, per germline. Trimming took 6 bases from V and 1 from J, leaving 13 bases between them. This CDR3 is 15 amino acids long. The CDR3 reads CASSSQGSSNQPQHF. The CDR3 nucleotides read TGTGCCAGCTCTTCACAGGGCTCCAGCAATCAGCCCCAGCATTTT.

The chain recombines TRBV2 with TRBJ2-1; D unresolved. V was trimmed by 5 bases and J by 0 bases, leaving 5 bases between them. Germline CDR1 and CDR2: SNHLY and FYNNEI. This CDR3 spans 13 amino acids. The CDR3 DNA follows: TGTGCCAGCAGTATCAACTCCTACAATGAGCAGTTCTTC. Protein product: CASSINSYNEQFF. Complete variable domain (other parts from reference TRBV2 and TRBJ2-1): EPEVTQTPSHQVTQMGQEVILRCVPISNHLYFYWYRQILGQKVEFLVSFYNNEISEKSEIFDDQFSVERPDGSNFTLKIRSTKLEDSAMYFCASSINSYNEQFFGPGTRLTVL.

The chain recombines TRBV9 with TRBJ2-1; D remains ambiguous. V lost 4 bases to trimming and J lost 3 bases, with 14 bases between them. CDR3 size: 15 residues. CDR1 is SGDLS and CDR2 is YYNGEE in the germline V gene. As DNA, the CDR3 is TGTGCCAGCAGCCCCCTGACGGGTAGCTACAATGAGCAGTTCTTC. Amino acids: CASSPLTGSYNEQFF.

This chain connects TRBV9 to TRBJ1-5; D is possibly TRBD1 (6 bases). The CDR3 runs 14 residues. Germline V gene sequence: CDR1 SGDLS, CDR2 YYNGEE. Trimming took off 4 bases at V and 7 bases at J, with 15 bases between the two ends. CDR3 sequence (DNA): TGTGCCAGCAGCACGGACAGTCGACAGCAGCCCCAGCATTTT. Encoded protein: CASSTDSRQQPQHF.

V usage is TRBV11-1 and J usage is TRBJ2-5; 8 nucleotides agree with TRBD2. V trimming: 6 bases; J trimming: 2 bases; junction bases outside the gene matches: 11. This CDR3 is 16 amino acids long. Germline CDR1 is SGHAT and CDR2 is FQDESV (reference sequence). CDR3 sequence (DNA): TGTGCCAGCAGTTCTCCCGGTAGCGGGGTACAAGAGACCCAGTACTTC. It specifies CASSSPGSGVQETQYF.

This rearrangement joins TRBV19 to TRBJ1-5; 9 bases are shared with TRBD1. With V trimmed by 2 bases and J by 6 bases, 8 bases remained unmatched. This CDR3 comprises 16 residues. Germline values: CDR1 LNHDA, CDR2 SQIVND (reference sequence). The CDR3 loop is CASSIFQTGGVQPQHF. The CDR3, as DNA: TGTGCCAGTAGTATATTCCAGACAGGGGGGGTTCAGCCCCAGCATTTT.

The CDR3 sequence is CSVTRLAGDTQYF. DNA for the CDR3: TGCAGCGTTACCCGCCTAGCGGGAGATACGCAGTATTTT. The V gene is TRBV29-1, the J gene TRBJ2-3; 8 bases fit TRBD2. Germline lookup yields CDR1 SQVTM and CDR2 ANQGSEA. CDR3 length equals 13 residues. The J segment lost 5 bases and the V segment lost 5 bases, leaving 6 bases of the junction unmatched.

The V and J genes are TRBV5-1 and TRBJ2-2; D not resolved. This CDR3 is 15 amino acids long. V was trimmed by 0 bases and J by 0 bases, leaving 6 bases between them. Germline V gene lookup returns CDR1 SGHRS and CDR2 YFSETQ. CDR3 sequence (DNA): TGCGCCAGCAGCTTGGGGCAGACGAACACCGGGGAGCTGTTTTTT. Translated: CASSLGQTNTGELFF.

CDR3 DNA sequence: TGTGCCATCAGTGAGAGCGGGGACTCCACAGATACGCAGTATTTT. Its protein is CAISESGDSTDTQYF. This chain uses TRBV10-3 with TRBJ2-3; 7 positions match TRBD2. Germline CDR1 is ENHRY and CDR2 is SYGVKD. This CDR3 region has 15 residues. The V segment lost 2 bases and the J segment 2 bases; nucleotides outside the gene matches: 4.

The chain links TRBV11-3 to TRBJ2-5; 14 bases agree with TRBD2. The CDR3 runs to 18 residues. V dropped 0 bases and J dropped 5; count of bases not matched to a gene: 8. CDR1 is SGHNT and CDR2 is YENEEA in the germline V gene. The DNA for the CDR3 is TGTGCCAGCAGCTTAGATGGGGGACTAGCGGGAGTTGGGGAGACCCAGTACTTC. Amino acid sequence: CASSLDGGLAGVGETQYF.

The chain combines TRBV27 with TRBJ2-1; 9 positions agree with TRBD1. The CDR3 is made up of 16 amino acids. After removal of 4 bases from V and 1 base from J, the junction contained 5 bases not matched to a gene. Germline assignment: CDR1 MNHEY and CDR2 SMNVEV (reference sequence). CDR3 nucleotides: TGTGCCAGCAGTTGGGCACAGGGGGCATCCTACAATGAGCAGTTCTTC. Translating gives CASSWAQGASYNEQFF.

The chain has TRBV5-6 and TRBJ2-3; no firm D call. The germline V gene encodes CDR1 SGHDT and CDR2 YYEEEE. The CDR3 sequence is 15 residues long. Trimming took 4 bases from V and 2 from J, leaving 14 bases between them. The CDR3 region is CASSENGRHTDTQYF. The CDR3 coding sequence is TGTGCCAGCAGCGAGAATGGCAGGCACACAGATACGCAGTATTTT.

The V call is TRBV9, the J call TRBJ2-3; possibly TRBD2 for D (5 bases). The CDR3 spans 13 residues. Looked up from germline, CDR1 is SGDLS and CDR2 is YYNGEE. Trimming cost V 4 bases and J 2 bases, with 8 bases left between them. The CDR3: CASSPRDTDTQYF. The CDR3, as DNA: TGTGCCAGCAGCCCCCGGGACACAGATACGCAGTATTTT.